This TCR beta chain was captured by sequencing in a study of T cells in Graves' hyperthyroidism and ophthalmopathy. Study observations and caveats: The model anticipated ophthalmopathy a median about six months pre-onset.

RNA transcripts served as the template for amplifying TCR beta CDR3 regions. An initial round of RT-PCR targeting the TCR CDR3 relied on the HTBI primer set. Each CDR3 protein is one row after TCRdb ran MiXCR on the multiplex PCR reads. The data show about 500,000 distinct CDR3 sequences, 15% to 20% seen once. Between the trimmed V and J ends, which lost 0 bases and 3 bases, there was a span of 9 bases. The CDR3 length is 15 residues. From germline, CDR1 is LGHNA and CDR2 YSLEER. This clonotype came up a few times. Its antigen is currently unknown. V is TRBV4-3 and J is TRBJ1-5; D ambiguous. Sequencing was performed on blood. The origin of this receptor is a woman in her twenties or thirties with Graves' ophthalmopathy. The CDR3 bases are TGCGCCAGCAGCCAAGATACGGGATCCAATCAGCCCCAGCATTTT. Protein product: CASSQDTGSNQPQHF.